This TCR beta chain appears in the sequencing data of a study of blood T cell repertoires in COVID-19. The overall study: Samples representing acute and convalescent COVID-19 were sourced from the United States, Italy and Spain. The analysed material was cDNA or gDNA that came from T cells, B-cell-depleted T cells, or PBMCs.

This table comes from immunoSEQ multiplex PCR, and its TCRdb copy is limited to in-frame clones, with some not included. The repertoire consists of roughly 91,000 clones, with around 83% occurring once and the leading ten covering roughly 1.9%. CDR3 size: 15 residues. With 9 bases clipped from V and 2 bases from J, the junction kept 11 bases outside the gene matches. From germline, CDR1 is KGHDR and CDR2 SFDVKD. This clone appeared once. This chain joins TRBV24-1 and TRBJ1-2; 7 bases line up with TRBD1. This TCR came from a man aged 65-85 years with active or convalescent COVID-19. Sequenced sample: peripheral blood. DNA of the CDR3: TGTGCCACCTCACCCGGGACAGTTACAAACTATGGCTACACCTTC. Residues: CATSPGTVTNYGYTF.